This T cell receptor beta chain was retrieved from a study of OX40 agonist ivuxolimab in advanced cancers. As for the study in general: The treatment was a fully human IgG2 OX40 agonist, ivuxolimab. Averaging roughly 60 years in age, with a range of about 23 to 79, the cohort was approximately 83% male. Each patient was given ivuxolimab into a vein every 2 weeks, at 0.01 to 10 mg/kg. General observations from the study: The 0.1-3.0 mg/kg partial responders had among the lowest clonal expansion.

Per germline, CDR1 SEHNR and CDR2 FQNEAQ (reference sequence). CDR3 length: 14 residues. The junction had 5 bases not matched to a gene; V was cut back by 5 bases and J by 2 bases. Turning to this clone: The antigen remains undetermined.

Profiling relied on immunoSEQ multiplex PCR, and the TCRdb table lists in-frame clones only, not all of them. The sample holds around 14,000 clones; roughly 65% are singletons and the top ten take 36%. The sequence was collected from an adult with an advanced solid tumor such as melanoma, head and neck, liver or kidney cancer. The sample consisted of CD4+ or CD8+ T cells sorted from blood, taken in a trial of the OX40 agonist ivuxolimab. This sequence joins TRBV7-9 and TRBJ2-5; the match to TRBD1 covers 7 bases. The CDR3 DNA follows: TGTGCCAGCAGCCCCGTGGACAGGCAAGAGACCCAGTACTTC. This encodes CASSPVDRQETQYF. The full variable domain, rest sourced from reference TRBV7-9 and TRBJ2-5, is DTGVSQNPRHKITKRGQNVTFRCDPISEHNRLYWYRQTLGQGPEFLTYFQNEAQLEKSRLLSDRFSAERPKGSFSTLEIQRTEQGDSAMYLCASSPVDRQETQYFGPGTRLLVL.